The 30 T cell receptor beta chains below come from one sample, sequenced in a study of T-cell memory formation after mild COVID-19. TCRdb processed the 5' RACE reads anew with MiXCR; each CDR3 protein has one entry. The sample comprises about 58,000 distinct CDR3 sequences, around a quarter of which are singletons, and roughly two fifths rests with the top ten. The specimen was PBMCs or a T cell subset sorted from them (not recorded which). The receptors shown here come from a man younger than 35 who had mild COVID-19 (a few samples of this study predate the infection). Cell type and time point are not known.

This clonotype was seen a handful of times. The chain carries TRBV4-1 and TRBJ2-2; the D is unclear. Germline values: CDR1 MGHRA, CDR2 YSYEKL. The CDR3 has 13 residues. V was shortened by 8 bases and J by 1 base, with 8 bases between the two germline ends. CDR3 protein: CASAGVNTGELFF. The DNA of the CDR3 is TGCGCCAGCGCCGGCGTGAACACCGGGGAGCTGTTTTTT.

This clonotype showed up just a few times. The rearrangement joins TRBV7-6 to TRBJ1-2; D uncertain. Germline-derived CDR1 and CDR2 are SGHVS and FNYEAQ. This CDR3 contains 13 residues. V shed 5 bases and J shed 3 bases, with 10 bases lying between them. CDR3 amino acids: CASSPNSYYGYTF. Written as DNA, the CDR3 is TGTGCCAGCAGCCCCAACAGCTACTATGGCTACACCTTC.

This clonotype was detected once. The rearrangement links TRBV3-1 to TRBJ2-2; D is perhaps TRBD1 (5 bases). The germline V gene has CDR1 LGHDT and CDR2 YNNKEL (reference sequence). The CDR3 is 13 amino acids. Trimming left V 3 bases short and J 9 bases short, with 11 bases between. The CDR3 reads CASSQQGVRELFF. CDR3 DNA sequence: TGTGCCAGCAGCCAGCAGGGTGTTCGGGAGCTGTTTTTT.

The rearrangement links TRBV5-1 to TRBJ1-3, with 8 positions matching TRBD1. The CDR3 has 17 amino acids. CDR1 is SGHRS, CDR2 YFSETQ, per germline. The trim removed 3 bases at V and 6 bases at J, leaving 14 bases unmatched. Here the CDR3 DNA reads TGCGCCAGCAGCTCCGATGACAGGGGCCTCCAGGAAAACACCATATATTTT. It is translated as CASSSDDRGLQENTIYF.

The rearrangement joins TRBV15 to TRBJ2-5; D not certain. Germline values: CDR1 LNHNV, CDR2 YYDKDF (reference sequence). CDR3 length: 15 amino acids. V dropped 0 bases and J dropped 7 bases, with 15 bases sitting between them. The CDR3 protein is CATSRDPAAGGTQYF. In DNA, the CDR3 is TGTGCCACCAGCAGAGATCCCGCGGCCGGCGGGACCCAGTACTTC.

This clonotype was observed a handful of times. The chain recombines TRBV6-5 with TRBJ2-7, with a tentative D call TRBD2 (5 bases). This CDR3 comprises 12 residues. With 6 bases removed from V and 7 bases from J, the gap between germline ends came to 13 bases. Germline CDR1 is MNHEY and CDR2 is SVGAGI. CDR3 bases: TGTGCCAGCAGCCCCGGCGGGTCTGAGCAGTACTTC. Translation gives CASSPGGSEQYF.

The chain joins TRBV12-3 or TRBV12-4 to TRBJ2-7; 7 positions match TRBD2. The CDR3 totals 15 residues. The V gene end was trimmed by 7 bases and the J gene end by 3 bases; junction bases not matched to a gene: 12. CDR3 nucleotide sequence: TGTGCCAGCACTCCGTGGGCCGGGGAGGGCTACGAGCAGTACTTC. Its translation: CASTPWAGEGYEQYF.

The chain joins TRBV4-2 to TRBJ2-4, with TRBD2 matching over 12 bases. This CDR3 has 16 amino acids. J was trimmed by 5 bases and V by 2 bases; bases with no gene match: 4. Germline V gene sequence: CDR1 LGHNA, CDR2 YNFKEQ. This chain's CDR3 is CASSQTSGGSENIQYF. CDR3 in DNA: TGTGCCAGCAGCCAAACTAGCGGGGGGTCGGAAAACATTCAGTACTTC.

This chain connects TRBV7-9 to TRBJ2-5; TRBD1 agrees at 7 bases. CDR1 SEHNR and CDR2 FQNEAQ come from the germline V gene (reference sequence). Trimming at V came to 2 bases and at J to 4 bases, leaving 13 bases not matched to a gene. The CDR3 contains 17 residues. The CDR3: CASSLIRAGGRGETQYF. CDR3 in DNA: TGTGCCAGCAGCTTAATCCGGGCAGGGGGACGGGGAGAGACCCAGTACTTC.

This clonotype has a handful of counts. V is TRBV4-1 and J is TRBJ1-2; maybe TRBD1 (5 bases). Germline-derived CDR1 and CDR2 are MGHRA and YSYEKL. CDR3 length: 14 residues. V lost 4 bases, J lost 4 bases, and 13 bases lay in between. The CDR3 bases are TGCGCCAGCAGCCCGAAAACGGGGGGCTATGGCTACACCTTC. Translation: CASSPKTGGYGYTF.

This clonotype appeared a few times. The genes are TRBV20-1 and TRBJ2-7, with 9 bases lining up with TRBD1. CDR3 length: 14 amino acids. Trimming at V came to 3 bases and at J to 2 bases, leaving 5 bases not matched to a gene. CDR1 DFQATT and CDR2 SNEGSKA come from the germline V gene (reference sequence). For the CDR3, the DNA is TGCAGTGCTAGGGGGGACAGGGAAGCCTACGAGCAGTACTTC. Translation gives CSARGDREAYEQYF.

This clonotype has at least ten counts. J is TRBJ1-1 and V is TRBV19; 9 nucleotides align to TRBD1. The germline V gene encodes CDR1 LNHDA and CDR2 SQIVND (reference sequence). CDR3 length: 12 amino acids. V lost 6 bases, J lost 5 bases, and 1 base stayed unmatched. CDR3 coding DNA: TGTGCCAGTAGGACAGGGGGTACTGAAGCTTTCTTT. It is translated as CASRTGGTEAFF.

This clonotype was counted between two and nine times. The J gene is TRBJ2-1, the V gene TRBV5-1, with D possibly matching TRBD1 (5 bases). The CDR3 runs 15 residues. V was cut by 3 bases and J by 7 bases, with 17 bases left in between. Germline CDR1 reads SGHRS; CDR2 reads YFSETQ. DNA of the CDR3: TGCGCCAGCAGCTGGGCTATGGGGCCAGGGAATGAGCAGTTCTTC. Protein: CASSWAMGPGNEQFF.

The chain employs TRBV6-1 and TRBJ2-7; D perhaps matches TRBD1 (5 bases). This CDR3 is built from 16 residues. V dropped 3 bases and J dropped 0 bases, with 15 bases sitting between them. Germline V gene data show CDR1 as MNHNS and CDR2 as SASEGT. The CDR3 DNA reads as TGTGCCAGCAGTGAGTCCGGCAGGGTCTACTCCTACGAGCAGTACGTC. Protein sequence: CASSESGRVYSYEQYV.

The chain recombines TRBV24-1 with TRBJ2-5; 9 bases fit TRBD1. This CDR3 is 16 amino acids long. The J segment lost 4 bases and the V segment lost 4 bases, leaving 9 bases of the junction unmatched. Germline V CDR1 and CDR2: KGHDR, SFDVKD. The DNA for the CDR3 is TGTGCCACCAGTGACCCTGACAGGGGGTCCCTAGAGACCCAGTACTTC. Its translation is CATSDPDRGSLETQYF.

The chain combines TRBV6-5 with TRBJ2-3; 12 bases line up with TRBD2. The CDR3 sequence is 23 residues long. CDR1 and CDR2 from the germline V gene are MNHEY and SVGAGI. Germline trimming cut 0 bases from V and 1 base from J; bases unmatched to any gene: 20. CDR3 residues: CASSYSPLAGGPGVERRTDTQYF. Here the CDR3 DNA reads TGTGCCAGCAGTTACTCCCCCCTAGCGGGGGGGCCAGGGGTAGAACGGCGCACAGATACGCAGTATTTT.

CDR3 region: CASSTPGLAGNTDTQYF. The CDR3 DNA is TGCGCCAGCAGCACCCCGGGACTAGCGGGTAACACAGATACGCAGTATTTT. The V gene is TRBV4-1, the J gene TRBJ2-3; TRBD2 matches 12 bases. This CDR3 region has 17 residues. Germline CDR1 and CDR2: MGHRA and YSYEKL. V shed 5 bases and J 2 bases; nucleotides not matched to a gene: 8.

The chain has TRBV5-1 and TRBJ2-2; TRBD1 agrees at 7 bases. The CDR3 loop spans 14 amino acids. J was trimmed by 5 bases and V by 6 bases; bases with no gene match: 7. Germline V gene lookup returns CDR1 SGHRS and CDR2 YFSETQ. CDR3: CASNTGTATGELFF. CDR3 coding DNA: TGCGCCAGCAACACGGGGACAGCAACCGGGGAGCTGTTTTTT.

This clonotype was seen a handful of times. The rearrangement links TRBV18 to TRBJ2-1; 10 positions agree with TRBD2. The germline gives CDR1 KGHSH, CDR2 LQKENI. The CDR3 is 15 residues long. Losses at the gene ends were 4 bases for V and 7 bases for J; bases not matched to a gene: 7. The CDR3 spells CASSLSGGARNEQFF. Here the CDR3 DNA reads TGTGCCAGCTCACTAAGCGGGGGGGCCCGAAATGAGCAGTTCTTC.

This clonotype was observed a few times. The V call is TRBV7-2, the J call TRBJ2-5, with a weak D call TRBD1 (5 bases). CDR1 and CDR2 (germline): SGHTA, FQGNSA. The V end was cut by 1 base, the J end by 5 bases, with 14 bases between. The CDR3 is 15 amino acids. CDR3 DNA sequence: TGTGCCAGCAGCTTAGGGGGCTGGAGTGGGGAGACCCAGTACTTC. Amino acids: CASSLGGWSGETQYF.

The CDR3 DNA sequence: TGCGCCAGCAGAGCCTTAGAGGGGCAGAATTCACCCCTCCACTTT. Amino acids: CASRALEGQNSPLHF. This chain joins TRBV10-2 and TRBJ1-6, with D perhaps matching TRBD1 (5 bases). V lost 6 bases to trimming and J lost 7 bases, with 16 bases between them. The CDR3 loop spans 15 amino acids. Germline lookup yields CDR1 WSHSY and CDR2 SAAADI.

The gene calls are TRBV5-1 and TRBJ2-5; D call uncertain. The V end was cut by 2 bases, the J end by 5 bases, with 10 bases between. Germline loops: CDR1 SGHRS, CDR2 YFSETQ. CDR3 length: 13 residues. This chain's CDR3 is CASSLWVSETQYF. The CDR3, as DNA: TGCGCCAGCAGCTTATGGGTTTCGGAGACCCAGTACTTC.

This chain links TRBV5-1 with TRBJ2-7; D is unresolved. The V gene's germline CDR1 is SGHRS and CDR2 YFSETQ. CDR3 length equals 15 residues. The germline V and J ends were trimmed by 3 bases and 5 bases, with 18 bases remaining between them. The CDR3 DNA sequence: TGCGCCAGCAGCTACGGTTCCCCGAGTCTGGACGAGCAGTACTTC. It translates to CASSYGSPSLDEQYF.

This clonotype was seen a few times. The CDR3 region has the DNA TGTGCCAGCAGCGTAGAAGATCTGAACACTGAAGCTTTCTTT. It is translated as CASSVEDLNTEAFF. J is TRBJ1-1 and V is TRBV9; D ambiguous. The V end lost 0 bases, the J end lost 0 bases, and 6 bases lay between the germline ends. The germline V gene has CDR1 SGDLS and CDR2 YYNGEE. The CDR3 is made up of 14 amino acids.

The chain uses TRBV11-2 and TRBJ2-1; D remains ambiguous. Germline values: CDR1 SGHAT, CDR2 FQNNGV. This CDR3 has 13 residues. The V end was cut by 1 base, the J end by 1 base, with 2 bases between. The CDR3 is CASSLGSYNEQFF. CDR3 DNA: TGTGCCAGCAGCTTAGGGTCCTACAATGAGCAGTTCTTC.

This clonotype was picked up a small number of times. CDR3 DNA: TGTGCCAGCAGCCCCGAGACAGGGTACCAAGAGACCCAGTACTTC. The encoded protein is CASSPETGYQETQYF. The J gene is TRBJ2-5, the V gene TRBV12-3 or TRBV12-4; TRBD1 matches 7 bases. This CDR3 region has 15 residues. Germline trimming cut 6 bases from V and 0 bases from J; bases unmatched to any gene: 7.

The chain links TRBV7-9 to TRBJ1-2; no clear D gene. Germline CDR1 is SEHNR and CDR2 is FQNEAQ (reference sequence). Trimming cost V 4 bases and J 4 bases, with 13 bases left between them. CDR3 length equals 14 residues. DNA of the CDR3: TGTGCCAGCAGCTCGCCCCTTAGCAGCTATGGCTACACCTTC. Its translation is CASSSPLSSYGYTF.

In its sample, this clonotype was seen a few times. V gene TRBV5-4 combines with J gene TRBJ2-3; 8 positions match TRBD2. V lost 0 bases to trimming and J lost 1 base; unmatched junction nucleotides: 10. CDR1 and CDR2 from the germline V gene are SGHNT and YYREEE (reference sequence). The CDR3 is made up of 18 amino acids. The CDR3 DNA sequence: TGTGCCAGCAGCTTGGCCAACGGTCTAGCGGGTGGCACAGATACGCAGTATTTT. Its translation is CASSLANGLAGGTDTQYF. The full variable domain, its missing parts supplied by reference TRBV5-4 and TRBJ2-3, is ETGVTQSPTHLIKTRGQQVTLRCSSQSGHNTVSWYQQALGQGPQFIFQYYREEENGRGNFPPRFSGLQFPNYSSELNVNALELDDSALYLCASSLANGLAGGTDTQYFGPGTRLTVL.

This clonotype was picked up many times. This sequence joins TRBV20-1 and TRBJ2-1, with D tentatively TRBD1 or TRBD2 (5 bases each). With 5 bases removed from V and 3 bases from J, the gap between germline ends came to 14 bases. Germline V lookup: CDR1 DFQATT, CDR2 SNEGSKA (reference sequence). The CDR3 extends over 14 amino acids. The CDR3 nucleotides are TGCAGTGCTCAGGGAGTCACCCACTACAATGAGCAGTTCTTC. Protein product: CSAQGVTHYNEQFF.

This clonotype has just a few counts. The V gene is TRBV7-2, the J gene TRBJ1-6; D is possibly TRBD1 (6 bases). V shed 4 bases and J shed 6 bases, with 10 bases lying between them. The CDR3 spans 14 residues. CDR1 is SGHTA, CDR2 FQGNSA, per germline. CDR3 sequence: CASSYREFNSPLHF. The CDR3 bases are TGTGCCAGCAGCTACAGGGAATTTAATTCACCCCTCCACTTT.